A selection of T cell receptor beta chains follows, all from one sample in a study of shared clonotypes between healthy human individuals. Sequencing was performed with immunoSEQ multiplex PCR; in TCRdb, only in-frame clones are kept and a portion is missing. Of around 1.9 million clones in the sample, over 85% are singletons; the top ten hold over 1.5%. Sample: naive CD8+ T cells from PBMCs. Source of these receptors: a man between 18 and 35 years old in good health. Some clones in this sample may be carry-over from other donors' samples. CDR3s include the opening cysteine and the closing phenylalanine or tryptophan. D genes are given only for firm matches. Size is stated for part of the rows, as once, few or many counts, or as a class when the clone is expanded.

v_call	j_call	d_call	clone_size	cdr3_nt	cdr3_aa
TRBV6-1	TRBJ1-1	-	-	TGTGCCAGCAGTCAAGGTAGATCCACTGAAGCTTTCTTT	CASSQGRSTEAFF
TRBV6-4	TRBJ2-1	TRBD2	-	TGTGCCAGCAGTGACCGGACTAGCGGGAGAAGGACCTACAATGAGCAGTTCTTC	CASSDRTSGRRTYNEQFF
TRBV4-3	TRBJ1-1	-	once	TGCGCCAGCAGCCAAGGATCCCAGGGTCGGGAAAAAGCTTTCTTT	CASSQGSQGREKAFF
TRBV11-2	TRBJ2-7	-	-	TGTGCCAGCAGCTTAGTCGGTCCTTCAAAGACCTACGAGCAGTACTTC	CASSLVGPSKTYEQYF
TRBV27	TRBJ2-5	-	-	TGTGCCAGCAGTTGGGGAACCCCGGGAATCTGGACCCAGTACTTC	CASSWGTPGIWTQYF
TRBV10-2	TRBJ1-1	-	-	TGCGCCAGCAGTGAGTCGGGGTCCACTGAAGCTTTCTTT	CASSESGSTEAFF
TRBV7-6	TRBJ2-5	TRBD1	-	TGTGCCAGCAGCCTCTCCGGACAGGGGGCTTGGGAGACCCAGTACTTC	CASSLSGQGAWETQYF
TRBV30	TRBJ2-2	TRBD2	-	TGTGCCTGGAGTTATCTAGCGGGAGGTTCGACCGGGGAGCTGTTTTTT	CAWSYLAGGSTGELFF
TRBV11-3	TRBJ2-3	-	-	TGTGCCAGCAGCCGGCGTGGGAGTACCACAGATACGCAGTATTTT	CASSRRGSTTDTQYF
TRBV4-1	TRBJ2-6	-	-	TGCGCCAGCAGCCCTCCCTTGCCTGGGGCCAACGTCCTGACTTTC	CASSPPLPGANVLTF
TRBV5-1	TRBJ2-3	-	-	TGCGCCAGCAGCTCACCTCTCGGCGGGACCAGATCGGCAGATACGCAGTATTTT	CASSSPLGGTRSADTQYF
TRBV6-6	TRBJ1-1	-	once	TGTGCCAGCAGTCCGGGGTTGTTGAACACTGAAGCTTTCTTT	CASSPGLLNTEAFF
TRBV6-1	TRBJ1-1	-	-	TGTGCCAGCAGTGTGGCGCGGCGGAATACTGAAGCTTTCTTT	CASSVARRNTEAFF
TRBV19	TRBJ1-5	-	-	TGTGCCAGTAGAAGCTATAGCAATCAGCCCCAGCATTTT	CASRSYSNQPQHF
TRBV9	TRBJ2-5	TRBD1	-	TGTGCCAGCAGCCTAGGGGGGACAGGCAATGAACAAGAGACCCAGTACTTC	CASSLGGTGNEQETQYF
TRBV19	TRBJ2-2	-	-	TGTGCCAGTAGTATATTCCGTGACACCGGGGAGCTGTTTTTT	CASSIFRDTGELFF
TRBV7-9	TRBJ2-7	TRBD1	-	TGTGCCAGCAGCCACCGGGACAGGGAGATACTCGAGCAGTACTTC	CASSHRDREILEQYF
TRBV2	TRBJ2-7	-	once	TGTGCCAGCAGTGGCCTCGACAGAAGCTACGAGCAGTACTTC	CASSGLDRSYEQYF
TRBV19	TRBJ2-1	TRBD2	-	TGTGCCAGTAGTATAGTAGGACTAGCGATCAATGAGCAGTTCTTC	CASSIVGLAINEQFF
TRBV7-6	TRBJ1-1	-	few	TGTGCCAGCAGCTTAGGGACTAACACTGAAGCTTTCTTT	CASSLGTNTEAFF
TRBV9	TRBJ2-2	TRBD1	-	TGTGCCAGCAGCGTTGACAGGGCAGGTGCCGGGGAGCTGTTTTTT	CASSVDRAGAGELFF
TRBV5-1	TRBJ2-7	TRBD2	-	TGCGCCAGCAGCTTGGCCCCACTAGCGGAGTCCTACGAGCAGTACTTC	CASSLAPLAESYEQYF
TRBV27	TRBJ2-5	-	-	TGTGCCAGCAGTTTAGGTTCCGGGGAAGAGACCCAGTACTTC	CASSLGSGEETQYF
TRBV7-9	TRBJ2-7	-	-	TGTGCCAGCAGCTTAGGCCAACTAGCTCCCTACGAGCAGTACTTC	CASSLGQLAPYEQYF
TRBV5-4	TRBJ1-1	-	few	TGTGCCAGCAGCTCTCCGGCCCCGAACACTGAAGCTTTCTTT	CASSSPAPNTEAFF
TRBV7-9	TRBJ1-2	TRBD1	-	TGTGCCAGCAGCTTAGGTCAAGGGACAGGTCAGAATAATGGCTACACCTTC	CASSLGQGTGQNNGYTF
TRBV7-8	TRBJ1-2	-	-	TGTGCCAGCACCCTACGGGGGGGGCCGGATGGCTACACCTTC	CASTLRGGPDGYTF